This TCR beta chain is from a study of breast tumors, draining lymph nodes, adjacent tissues listed by TCRdb under 2016. At the level of the whole study: TCR beta repertoires were compared across tumor, adjacent nontumor tissue and axillary lymph nodes obtained from breast cancer patients. In human breast cancer, the study set out to evaluate how tumor, surrounding tissue and draining lymph node repertoires relate to one another and whether T cells may move between these sites. General conclusions and limits of the study: The conclusion that tumor T cells originate in lymph nodes was framed as consistent with a hypothesis rather than directly demonstrated. The data were considered consistent with the idea that most tumor T cells come from the lymph node and then expand in tumor tissue. Tumor T-cell repertoires showed less diversity than lymph node repertoires and more diversity than nontumor tissue repertoires, and tumor T-cell repertoires showed preferential V and J gene usage. Tumor and nontumor tissue repertoires were significantly more similar in luminal-like than in basal-like breast cancer.

Lymph node samples came from the axillary draining lymph nodes of breast cancer patients. V gives up 5 bases and J gives up 0 bases, and the segment between their germline ends measures 11 bases. CDR1 and CDR2, per the germline V gene (reference sequence), are LNHDA and SQIVND. The CDR3, cysteine through phenylalanine, is 14 amino acids long. Only the CDR3 part of the read is kept: 42 bases, read in frame from the first base. The data were produced on an Illumina HiSeq 2000. Multiplex PCR amplification was used to generate the TCR beta chain libraries. High-throughput sequencing was used to analyze the amplified TCR beta chain products. Starting from the raw public reads, TCRdb applied fastp trimming at Q25, assembled clones with MiXCR and retained in-frame beta chains. CDR3 protein duplicates are merged, each entry listing the most common genes and DNA. For this sample there are about 100,000 distinct CDR3 sequences; 21% appear just once. The ten largest clones add up to roughly 1.3% of the sample.

This clonotype showed up many times. Its antigen is unknown. The sample holds no much larger clone one base away, and base qualities are not on file. This clonotype originated in a female donor with breast cancer. Some clones in this sample may be carry-over from other donors' samples. Sequenced input: axillary lymph node tissue. The chain links TRBV19 with TRBJ2-7, with TRBD2 perhaps the D gene, on 5 matching bases. Here is the DNA: TGTGCCAGTAGTGCGACCGGGAACTCCTACGAGCAGTACTTC. Its protein reads: CASSATGNSYEQYF.